Listed here is a single T cell receptor beta chain. Its cognate antigen has yet to be identified. No qualities accompany the bases; no much larger clone lies one base away. Systemically healthy Caucasian individuals from Russia, approximately 39 in total and aged roughly 6 to 90 years, were included as donors. Each donor gave about 9.7 milliliters of peripheral blood, drawn into EDTA-treated Vacutainer tubes. Ficoll-Paque density-gradient centrifugation was used to isolate PBMCs, with at least 6.5 million obtained per sample. Trizol reagent was used to extract total RNA from PBMCs, with at least 5 micrograms per sample. The percentages of naive CD45RAhigh/CD27high T cells were determined by flow cytometry on a PBMC aliquot from every donor. This specimen comes from a study of blood T cells in healthy people across ages (dated by TCRdb to the mid-2010s). The study in broad terms: In model experiments, template switching captured roughly one uniquely barcoded TCR beta cDNA molecule for every two T cells. Age-related changes in TCR beta repertoire diversity were measured in the study by deep sequencing normalized with unique cDNA molecular identifiers. The donors were split into four age groups: young (average around 16 years), middle-aged (more than 35), aged (roughly 60) and long-lived (approximately 80). Donors of different ages were randomly distributed across sequencing lanes to avoid experimental bias. For two donors (one aged 18 to 29 and one aged 80 or older), the study analyzed two additional independent replicas of 1 million unique cDNA reads from the same blood draw.

Library preparation used 5' RACE. Sequencing took place on an Illumina HiSeq 2500. A second PCR of 7 to 11 cycles was run with a J-beta primer mix and a sample-barcoded 5' primer. Each TCR beta cDNA molecule received a unique molecular identifier from a template-switch 5' adaptor carrying 12 random nucleotides. Each sample yielded at least 2.5 million CDR3-containing paired-end reads. All of the RNA was converted into first-strand cDNA using the Mint cDNA synthesis kit, with a TRBC-specific oligonucleotide serving as the primer. All cDNA was treated with uracil-DNA glycosylase and then went through a first 18-cycle PCR with the universal primers M1SS and BC2_uni_R. Per the source publication's procedure: Normalization of each sample was performed by random selection of 1 million high-quality reads, each carrying a distinct molecular identifier. Reads sharing molecular identifiers were discarded rather than binned into consensus sequences. MiTCR, set to a Q25 quality threshold and the strictest error-elimination algorithm, was used for CDR3 identification, clonotype clustering and error correction. A nonparametric unseen species model with Euler transformation was used to estimate a lower bound on total TCR beta diversity. TCRdb's own reprocessing of the public reads used fastp at Q25 and MiXCR and kept productive beta chains. Rows are combined by CDR3 protein, so each entry shows the most common genes and DNA. The V and J calls shown here were made by TCRdb, not taken from the authors' results. For this sample the table gives about 1,500,000 distinct CDR3 sequences, of which 25% to 30% were detected only once. The ten largest clones capture roughly 8% of the sample.

The full study reports these points: The percentage of naive T cells measured by flow cytometry correlated strongly with observed TCR beta diversity. Estimates of total diversity based on one million sequenced T cells were regarded as lower bounds and as underestimates. Compared with the aged group, more naive CD4+ T cells, fewer expanded clones and increased TCR diversity were shown by the long-lived group, suggesting age selection. Bulk unsorted PBMC profiling prevented conclusive comparison of naive and antigen-experienced compartments. The CMV infection status of donors was not known, potentially confounding age-related changes in expanded clonotypes. As age increased, observed TCR beta diversity per million T cells dropped in a roughly linear way, and a significant reduction was already evident by age about 36.

The TCR originated in a young woman in good health. Sequenced material: blood.

The sequenced DNA: TGCAGCGTTGAATACCTAGCGGGAGGCCGAGAGACCCAGTACTTC. It codes for CSVEYLAGGRETQYF. The chain employs TRBV29-1 and TRBJ2-7, and 11 junctional nucleotides match TRBD2. Near its end, the DNA agrees better with TRBJ2-5, so the J call may be wrong. For CDR1 and CDR2, the germline V gene lists SQVTM and ANQGSEA. There are 15 amino acids in the CDR3, from cysteine to phenylalanine inclusive. Of all the DNA, just the CDR3 is kept, 45 bases in frame from base 1.